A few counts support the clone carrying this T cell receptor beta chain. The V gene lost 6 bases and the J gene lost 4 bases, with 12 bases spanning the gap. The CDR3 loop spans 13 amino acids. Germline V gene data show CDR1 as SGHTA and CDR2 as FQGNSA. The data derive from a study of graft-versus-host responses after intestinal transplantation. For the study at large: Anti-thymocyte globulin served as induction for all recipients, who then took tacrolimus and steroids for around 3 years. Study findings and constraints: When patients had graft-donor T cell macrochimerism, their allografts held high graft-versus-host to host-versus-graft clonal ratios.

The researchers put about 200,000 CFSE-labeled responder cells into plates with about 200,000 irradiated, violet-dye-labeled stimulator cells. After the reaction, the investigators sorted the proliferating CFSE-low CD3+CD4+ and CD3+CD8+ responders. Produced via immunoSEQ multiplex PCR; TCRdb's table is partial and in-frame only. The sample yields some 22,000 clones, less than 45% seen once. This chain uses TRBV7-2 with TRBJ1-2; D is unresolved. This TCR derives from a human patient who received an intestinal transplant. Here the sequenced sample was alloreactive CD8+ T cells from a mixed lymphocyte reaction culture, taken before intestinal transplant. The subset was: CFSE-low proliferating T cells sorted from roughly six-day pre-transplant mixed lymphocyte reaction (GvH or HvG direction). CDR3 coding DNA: TGTGCCAGCAGTGAGGCAGGCTCCTATGGCTACACCTTC. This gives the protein CASSEAGSYGYTF.